The 18 T cell receptor beta chains reported below all come from one sample, sequenced in a study of T cells in Graves' hyperthyroidism and ophthalmopathy. RNA transcripts provided the source from which TCR beta CDR3 regions were amplified. RT-PCR in the first round (using the HTBI primer set) targeted the TCR CDR3. From the multiplex PCR reads, TCRdb called clonotypes with MiXCR, one entry per CDR3 protein. In the table there are around 300,000 distinct CDR3 sequences, roughly 13% of which are singletons. The sample consisted of blood. The source of these receptors is a middle-aged woman with Graves' ophthalmopathy.

The table lists this clonotype with many counts. The J gene is TRBJ2-5, the V gene TRBV25-1, with 14 bases aligning to TRBD2. The trim removed 8 bases at V and 2 bases at J, leaving 10 bases unmatched. The germline gives CDR1 MGHDK, CDR2 SYGVNS. CDR3 length equals 17 residues. CDR3 loop: CASEGLAGATVQETQYF. DNA of the CDR3: TGTGCCAGCGAGGGACTAGCGGGGGCCACGGTTCAAGAGACCCAGTACTTC.

This clonotype was picked up many times. The chain combines TRBV7-9 with TRBJ2-7; unclear D gene. The germline CDR1 and CDR2 sequences are SEHNR and FQNEAQ (reference sequence). The V end lost 1 base, the J end lost 1 base, and 8 bases lay between the germline ends. The CDR3 spans 14 residues. CDR3 bases: TGTGCCAGCAGCTTAGGTCCGGTTTCCTACGAGCAGTACTTC. Translated: CASSLGPVSYEQYF. Filled out from reference TRBV7-9 and TRBJ2-7, the complete variable domain reads DTGVSQNPRHKITKRGQNVTFRCDPISEHNRLYWYRQTLGQGPEFLTYFQNEAQLEKSRLLSDRFSAERPKGSFSTLEIQRTEQGDSAMYLCASSLGPVSYEQYFGPGTRLTVT.

This clonotype was picked up a small number of times. This sequence joins TRBV6-1 and TRBJ2-1, with 12 bases fitting TRBD2. CDR1 MNHNS and CDR2 SASEGT come from the germline V gene. CDR3 length: 16 amino acids. Trimming removed 6 bases from V and 6 bases from J; junction bases left unmatched: 9. CDR3 coding DNA: TGTGCCAGCAGGACGGGGGGACTAGCGGGTGGCAATGAGCAGTTCTTC. Amino acids: CASRTGGLAGGNEQFF.

V and J are TRBV5-4 and TRBJ2-2; 9 nucleotides line up with TRBD2. CDR1 is SGHNT, CDR2 YYREEE, per germline (reference sequence). This CDR3 spans 16 amino acids. The junction had 2 bases not matched to a gene; V was cut back by 2 bases and J by 0 bases. CDR3 residues: CASSFRLAANTGELFF. The CDR3 DNA reads TGTGCCAGCAGCTTCCGACTAGCGGCGAACACCGGGGAGCTGTTTTTT.

This clonotype was recorded many times. This chain links TRBV7-9 with TRBJ1-1; D is perhaps TRBD1 (6 bases). V lost 0 bases and J 4 bases, leaving 18 bases between the germline ends. The germline V gene has CDR1 SEHNR and CDR2 FQNEAQ (reference sequence). The CDR3 contains 17 residues. The CDR3 coding sequence is TGTGCCAGCAGCTTAGCGAGGGGGATCGGTGTGGGCACTGAAGCTTTCTTT. Protein: CASSLARGIGVGTEAFF.

This clonotype was detected many times. This chain connects TRBV20-1 to TRBJ2-5, with TRBD2 matching over 11 bases. This CDR3 contains 15 residues. Germline CDR1 is DFQATT and CDR2 is SNEGSKA (reference sequence). V shed 3 bases and J 5 bases; nucleotides not matched to a gene: 8. The CDR3 coding sequence is TGCAGTGCTAGCGCGCTAGCGGGGGGACGGGAGACCCAGTACTTC. It encodes CSASALAGGRETQYF.

This clonotype showed up many times. V and J are TRBV27 and TRBJ1-1; D is possibly TRBD1 (5 bases). The ends were cut back, 3 bases at V and 3 bases at J, with 14 bases in the middle. The CDR3 length is 15 residues. Germline V gene data show CDR1 as MNHEY and CDR2 as SMNVEV (reference sequence). CDR3 nucleotides: TGTGCCAGCAGTTTTCGGGGGGGTGGTGACACTGAAGCTTTCTTT. It translates to CASSFRGGGDTEAFF.

This clonotype was detected many times. The V gene is TRBV24-1, the J gene TRBJ1-2, with D possibly TRBD1 on 6 matching bases. Germline CDR1 reads KGHDR; CDR2 reads SFDVKD. V dropped 0 bases and J dropped 8 bases, with 9 bases sitting between them. This CDR3 comprises 13 residues. DNA for the CDR3: TGTGCCACCAGTGATTTGAGGGGGTACGGCTACACCTTC. Its protein is CATSDLRGYGYTF.

This clonotype was recorded at least ten times. The J gene is TRBJ2-3, the V gene TRBV7-2; 10 bases fit TRBD2. V shed 6 bases, J shed 0 bases, and the junction held 3 bases outside the gene matches. Germline CDR1 and CDR2: SGHTA and FQGNSA. CDR3 length: 15 amino acids. The DNA for the CDR3 is TGTGCCAGCAGTCGGACTAGCGGAAGCACAGATACGCAGTATTTT. Protein product: CASSRTSGSTDTQYF.

The sample holds many counts of this clonotype. The genes are TRBV6-1 and TRBJ2-7; D gene uncertain. Trimming took off 7 bases at V and 4 bases at J, with 14 bases between the two ends. The CDR3 runs to 13 residues. The germline V gene encodes CDR1 MNHNS and CDR2 SASEGT. CDR3 amino acids: CASTPSIDYEQYF. As DNA, the CDR3 is TGTGCCAGCACCCCATCAATCGATTACGAGCAGTACTTC.

This clonotype has at least ten counts. The chain has TRBV5-1 and TRBJ2-7, with 8 bases that match TRBD2. The trim removed 2 bases at V and 6 bases at J, leaving 10 bases unmatched. Germline values: CDR1 SGHRS, CDR2 YFSETQ. This CDR3 spans 15 amino acids. The chain's CDR3 is CASSLHSGDELEQYF. The DNA for the CDR3 is TGCGCCAGCAGCTTACATAGCGGGGACGAGCTCGAGCAGTACTTC.

The chain carries TRBV7-9 and TRBJ1-1, with 7 bases identical to TRBD1. The CDR3 extends over 15 amino acids. Losses at the gene ends were 2 bases for V and 4 bases for J; bases not matched to a gene: 7. Germline loops: CDR1 SEHNR, CDR2 FQNEAQ (reference sequence). The DNA of the CDR3 is TGTGCCAGCAGCTTATCCACGACAGGGACCACTGAAGCTTTCTTT. This sequence encodes CASSLSTTGTTEAFF.

There are many counts of this clonotype. The CDR3, as DNA: TGTGCCAGCAGTGAAGCCACAGGGACAGGAGGTTCTGGCTACACCTTC. Residues: CASSEATGTGGSGYTF. The genes are TRBV6-1 and TRBJ1-2; 8 positions match TRBD1. With 0 bases clipped from V and 7 bases from J, the junction kept 10 bases outside the gene matches. Germline V gene lookup returns CDR1 MNHNS and CDR2 SASEGT. This CDR3 is built from 16 residues.

The chain links TRBV18 to TRBJ1-1, with 9 bases matching TRBD1. V lost 3 bases to trimming and J lost 8 bases; unmatched junction nucleotides: 1. Looked up from germline, CDR1 is KGHSH and CDR2 is LQKENI. This CDR3 spans 12 amino acids. The CDR3 sequence: CASSPTGGEAFF. In DNA, the CDR3 is TGTGCCAGCTCACCGACAGGGGGGGAAGCTTTCTTT.

In this sample, this clonotype turned up a few times. The V and J genes are TRBV29-1 and TRBJ2-7; perhaps TRBD1 as D (6 bases). Per germline, CDR1 SQVTM and CDR2 ANQGSEA. This CDR3 has 11 residues. V was clipped by 7 bases and J by 3 bases, with 10 bases between them. The CDR3 region has the DNA TGCAGCGGGGACATTGGCTACGAGCAGTACTTC. Translation: CSGDIGYEQYF.

This clonotype has at least ten counts. The gene calls are TRBV7-8 and TRBJ1-2, with D possibly being TRBD1 (5 bases). The CDR3 runs 13 residues. Trimming cost V 5 bases and J 5 bases, with 12 bases left between them. The germline V gene has CDR1 SGHVS and CDR2 FQNEAQ. The CDR3 here is CASSTGTEYGYTF. CDR3 DNA: TGTGCCAGCAGCACCGGGACGGAGTATGGCTACACCTTC.

This clonotype was seen at least ten times. The DNA of the CDR3 is TGTGCCAGCACTCGGACGGCGAGCTCCTACAATGAGCAGTTCTTC. It codes for CASTRTASSYNEQFF. The rearrangement uses TRBV6-1 and TRBJ2-1; D remains ambiguous. Germline-derived CDR1 and CDR2 are MNHNS and SASEGT. The V end lost 7 bases, the J end lost 0 bases, and 13 bases lay between the germline ends. This CDR3 spans 15 amino acids.

This clonotype turned up a few times. The chain couples TRBV28 to TRBJ2-2, with D unresolved. V was cut by 6 bases and J by 8 bases, with 10 bases left in between. There are 12 residues in the CDR3. Germline CDR1 MDHEN, CDR2 SYDVKM. The CDR3 DNA is TGTGCCAGCAGGCAGTTAAGGGGGGAGCTGTTTTTT. It codes for CASRQLRGELFF.